This T cell receptor beta chain was profiled in a study of control samples from healthy donors and cancer patients. Method: immunoSEQ multiplex PCR; TCRdb's copy keeps in-frame clones and lacks some. Of approximately 97,000 clones in the sample, about 82% are singletons; the top ten hold approximately 20%. This clone is classed as medium-sized. Trimming pared 4 bases from V and 5 bases from J, leaving 12 bases between. Germline V gene lookup returns CDR1 LNHDA and CDR2 SQIVND (reference sequence). This CDR3 contains 13 residues. This sequence originates from a young man in good health. Sequenced: blood. V and J are TRBV19 and TRBJ2-7; D call uncertain. Written as DNA, the CDR3 is TGTGCCAGTAGTAGGGCCCTAAGAGACGAGCAGTACTTC. It yields the protein CASSRALRDEQYF.